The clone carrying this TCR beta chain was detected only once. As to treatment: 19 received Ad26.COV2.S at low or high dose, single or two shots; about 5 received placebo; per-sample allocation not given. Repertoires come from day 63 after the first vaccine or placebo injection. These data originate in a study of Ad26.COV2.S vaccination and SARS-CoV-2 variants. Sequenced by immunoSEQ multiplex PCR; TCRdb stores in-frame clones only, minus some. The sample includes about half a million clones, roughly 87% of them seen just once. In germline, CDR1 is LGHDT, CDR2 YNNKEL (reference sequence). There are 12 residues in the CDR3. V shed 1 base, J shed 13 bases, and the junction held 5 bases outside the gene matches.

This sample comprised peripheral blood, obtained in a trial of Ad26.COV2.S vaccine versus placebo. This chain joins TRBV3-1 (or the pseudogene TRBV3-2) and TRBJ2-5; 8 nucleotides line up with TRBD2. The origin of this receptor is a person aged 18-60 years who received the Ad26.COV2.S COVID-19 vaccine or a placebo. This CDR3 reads CASSQGAGAGYF. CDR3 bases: TGTGCCAGCAGCCAAGGAGCGGGAGCTGGGTACTTC.